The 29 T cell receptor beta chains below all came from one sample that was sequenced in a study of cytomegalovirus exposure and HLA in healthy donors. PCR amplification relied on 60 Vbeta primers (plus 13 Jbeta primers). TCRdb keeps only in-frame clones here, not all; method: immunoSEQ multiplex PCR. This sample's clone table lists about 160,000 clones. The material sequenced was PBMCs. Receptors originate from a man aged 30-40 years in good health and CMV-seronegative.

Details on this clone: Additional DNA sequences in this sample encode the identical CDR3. The CDR3 spells CASSPRDRGPYEQYF. The CDR3 nucleotides read TGTGCCAGCTCACCACGGGACAGGGGCCCCTACGAGCAGTACTTC. The V call is TRBV18, the J call TRBJ2-7, with 10 bases fitting TRBD1. The V gene's germline CDR1 is KGHSH and CDR2 LQKENI. With V trimmed by 1 base and J by 2 bases, 2 bases remained unmatched. The CDR3 extends over 15 amino acids.

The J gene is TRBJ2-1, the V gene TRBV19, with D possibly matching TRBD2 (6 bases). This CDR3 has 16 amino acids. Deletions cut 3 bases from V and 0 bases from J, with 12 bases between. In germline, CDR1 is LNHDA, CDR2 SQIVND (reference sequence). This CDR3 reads CASSMTSIYSYNEQFF. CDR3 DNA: TGTGCCAGTAGTATGACTAGTATCTACTCCTACAATGAGCAGTTCTTC. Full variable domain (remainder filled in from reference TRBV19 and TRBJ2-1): DGGITQSPKYLFRKEGQNVTLSCEQNLNHDAMYWYRQDPGQGLRLIYYSQIVNDFQKGDIAEGYSVSREKKESFPLTVTSAQKNPTAFYLCASSMTSIYSYNEQFFGPGTRLTVL.

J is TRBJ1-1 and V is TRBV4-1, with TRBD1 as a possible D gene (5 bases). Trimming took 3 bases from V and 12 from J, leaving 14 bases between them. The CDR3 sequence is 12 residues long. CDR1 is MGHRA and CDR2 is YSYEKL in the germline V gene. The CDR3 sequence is CASSQGTITPFF. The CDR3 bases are TGCGCCAGCAGCCAGGGGACTATTACACCTTTCTTT.

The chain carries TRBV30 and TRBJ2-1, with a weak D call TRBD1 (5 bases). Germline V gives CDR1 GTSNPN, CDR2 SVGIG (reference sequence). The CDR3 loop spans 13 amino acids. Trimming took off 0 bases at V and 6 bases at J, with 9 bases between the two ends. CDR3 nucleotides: TGTGCCTGGAGTGTCGGACACTCCAATGAGCAGTTCTTC. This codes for CAWSVGHSNEQFF. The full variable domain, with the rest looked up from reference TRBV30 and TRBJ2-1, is SQTIHQWPATLVQPVGSPLSLECTVEGTSNPNLYWYRQAAGRGLQLLFYSVGIGQISSEVPQNLSASRPQDRQFILSSKKLLLSDSGFYLCAWSVGHSNEQFFGPGTRLTVL.

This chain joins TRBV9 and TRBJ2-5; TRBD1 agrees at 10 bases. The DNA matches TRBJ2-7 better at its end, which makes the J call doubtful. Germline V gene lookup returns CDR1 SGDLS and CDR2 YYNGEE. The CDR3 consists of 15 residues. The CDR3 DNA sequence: TGTGCCAGCAGCGCCTTTTCGGGACAGGGGACCGAGCAGTACTTC. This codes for CASSAFSGQGTEQYF.

CDR3 coding DNA: TGTGCCAGCAGTTACTCGACAGGGCTCTACGAGCAGTACTTC. It codes for CASSYSTGLYEQYF. The chain links TRBV6-6 to TRBJ2-7; 7 positions agree with TRBD1. The CDR3 contains 14 residues. V lost 0 bases, J lost 3 bases, and 2 bases stayed unmatched. Germline V CDR1 and CDR2: MNHNY, SVGAGI (reference sequence).

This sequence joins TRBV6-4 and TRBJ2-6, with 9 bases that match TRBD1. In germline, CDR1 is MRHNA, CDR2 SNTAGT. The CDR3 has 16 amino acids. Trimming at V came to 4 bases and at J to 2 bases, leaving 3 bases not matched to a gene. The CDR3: CASSAGTGTGANVLTF. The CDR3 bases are TGTGCCAGCAGTGCTGGGACAGGGACTGGGGCCAACGTCCTGACTTTC.

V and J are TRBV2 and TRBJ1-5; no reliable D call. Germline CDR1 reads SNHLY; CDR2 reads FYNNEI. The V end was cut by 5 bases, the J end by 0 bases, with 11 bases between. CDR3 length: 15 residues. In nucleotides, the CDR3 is TGTGCCAGCAGTTCTTTGCCCAGTAGCAATCAGCCCCAGCATTTT. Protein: CASSSLPSSNQPQHF.

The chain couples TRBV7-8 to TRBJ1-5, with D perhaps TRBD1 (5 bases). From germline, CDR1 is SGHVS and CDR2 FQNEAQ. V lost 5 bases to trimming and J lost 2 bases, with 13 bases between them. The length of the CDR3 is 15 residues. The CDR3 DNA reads TGTGCCAGCAGCCCAGGGTGGACGGGCAATCAGCCCCAGCATTTT. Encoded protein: CASSPGWTGNQPQHF.

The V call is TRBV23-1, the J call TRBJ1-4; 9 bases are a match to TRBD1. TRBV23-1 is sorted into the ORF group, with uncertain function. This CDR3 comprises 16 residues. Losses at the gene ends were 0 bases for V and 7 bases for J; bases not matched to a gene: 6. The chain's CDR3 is CASSQSPTGGSEKLFF. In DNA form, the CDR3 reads TGCGCCAGCAGTCAATCCCCCACAGGGGGCAGTGAAAAACTGTTTTTT.

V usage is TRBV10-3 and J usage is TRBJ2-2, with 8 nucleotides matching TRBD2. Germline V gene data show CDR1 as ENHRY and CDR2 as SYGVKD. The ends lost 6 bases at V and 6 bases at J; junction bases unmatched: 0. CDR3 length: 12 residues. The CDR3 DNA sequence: TGTGCCATCAGGCGGGAGGCCGGGGAGCTGTTTTTT. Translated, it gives CAIRREAGELFF.

As DNA, the CDR3 is TGCGCCAGCAGTGATGCGAGGACTAGCGGAGATACGCAGTATTTT. Translated, it gives CASSDARTSGDTQYF. V and J are TRBV10-2 and TRBJ2-3, with 10 bases identical to TRBD2. The V segment lost 3 bases and the J segment 5 bases; nucleotides outside the gene matches: 5. The CDR3 is 15 residues long. In germline, CDR1 is WSHSY, CDR2 SAAADI.

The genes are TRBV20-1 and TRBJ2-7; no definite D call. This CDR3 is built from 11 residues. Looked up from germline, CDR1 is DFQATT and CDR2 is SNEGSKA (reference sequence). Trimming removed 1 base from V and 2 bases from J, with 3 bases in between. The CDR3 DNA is TGCAGTGCTAGAGTCACCTACGAGCAGTACTTC. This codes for CSARVTYEQYF.

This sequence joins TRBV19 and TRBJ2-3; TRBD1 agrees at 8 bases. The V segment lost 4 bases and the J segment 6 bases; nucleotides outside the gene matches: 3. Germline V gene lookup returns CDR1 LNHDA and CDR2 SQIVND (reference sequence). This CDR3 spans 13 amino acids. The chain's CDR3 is CASSKGQADTQYF. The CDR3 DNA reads TGTGCCAGTAGTAAGGGACAGGCCGATACGCAGTATTTT.

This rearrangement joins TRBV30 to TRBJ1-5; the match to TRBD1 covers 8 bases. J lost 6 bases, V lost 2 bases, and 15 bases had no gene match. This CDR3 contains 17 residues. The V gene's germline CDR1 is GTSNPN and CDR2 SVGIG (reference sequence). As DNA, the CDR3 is TGTGCCTGGAGTCCAACTTTCCGGACAGGGATCGGTCAGCCCCAGCATTTT. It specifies CAWSPTFRTGIGQPQHF.

CDR3 in DNA: TGTGCCTGGAGTGCAGACAGGGGTCAGCCCCAGCATTTT. Amino acids: CAWSADRGQPQHF. The chain links TRBV30 to TRBJ1-5, with 8 nucleotides matching TRBD1. Germline trimming cut 1 base from V and 6 bases from J; bases unmatched to any gene: 2. CDR3 length: 13 amino acids. CDR1 GTSNPN and CDR2 SVGIG come from the germline V gene (reference sequence).

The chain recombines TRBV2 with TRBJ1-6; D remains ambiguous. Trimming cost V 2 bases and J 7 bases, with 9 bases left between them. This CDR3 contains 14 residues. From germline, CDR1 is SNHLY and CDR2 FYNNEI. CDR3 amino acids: CASSENFENSPLHF. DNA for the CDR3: TGTGCCAGCAGTGAAAATTTCGAGAATTCACCCCTCCACTTT.

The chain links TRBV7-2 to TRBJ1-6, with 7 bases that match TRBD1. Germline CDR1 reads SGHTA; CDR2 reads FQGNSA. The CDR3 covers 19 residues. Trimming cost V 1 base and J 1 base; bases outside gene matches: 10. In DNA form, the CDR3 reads TGTGCCAGCAGCTTAGGGGGGCGCAGGGGGTTTTCCTATAATTCACCCCTCCACTTT. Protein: CASSLGGRRGFSYNSPLHF.

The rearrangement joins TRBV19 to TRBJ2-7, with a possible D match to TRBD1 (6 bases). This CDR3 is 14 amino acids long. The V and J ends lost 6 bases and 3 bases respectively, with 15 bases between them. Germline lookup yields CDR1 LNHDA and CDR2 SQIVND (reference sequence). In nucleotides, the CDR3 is TGTGCCAGTAGCCTCTCAGGGGACATCTACGAGCAGTACTTC. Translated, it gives CASSLSGDIYEQYF.

Written as DNA, the CDR3 is TGCGCCAGCAGCTTGGGACAGTCCTTGGATACGCAGTATTTT. It translates to CASSLGQSLDTQYF. The chain recombines TRBV5-1 with TRBJ2-3, with a tentative D call TRBD1 (5 bases). There are 14 residues in the CDR3. Trimming removed 0 bases from V and 6 bases from J, with 11 bases in between. The germline gives CDR1 SGHRS, CDR2 YFSETQ.

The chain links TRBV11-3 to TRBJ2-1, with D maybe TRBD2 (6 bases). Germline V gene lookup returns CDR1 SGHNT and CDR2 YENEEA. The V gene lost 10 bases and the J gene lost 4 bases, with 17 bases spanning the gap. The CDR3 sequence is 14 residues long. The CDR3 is CAITGGILYNEQFF. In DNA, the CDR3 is TGTGCCATCACCGGAGGGATCCTTTACAATGAGCAGTTCTTC.

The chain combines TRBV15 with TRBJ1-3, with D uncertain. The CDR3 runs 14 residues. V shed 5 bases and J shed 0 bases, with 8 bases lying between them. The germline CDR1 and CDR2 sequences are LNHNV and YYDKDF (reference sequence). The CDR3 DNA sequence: TGTGCCACCAGCGAAGGAGACTCTGGAAACACCATATATTTT. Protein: CATSEGDSGNTIYF.

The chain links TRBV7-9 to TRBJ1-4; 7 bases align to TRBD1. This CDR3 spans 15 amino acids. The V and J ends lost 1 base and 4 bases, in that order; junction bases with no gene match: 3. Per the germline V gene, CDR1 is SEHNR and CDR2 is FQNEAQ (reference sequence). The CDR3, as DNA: TGTGCCAGCAGCTTAGGGGCAGGGGGTAATGAAAAACTGTTTTTT. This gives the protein CASSLGAGGNEKLFF.

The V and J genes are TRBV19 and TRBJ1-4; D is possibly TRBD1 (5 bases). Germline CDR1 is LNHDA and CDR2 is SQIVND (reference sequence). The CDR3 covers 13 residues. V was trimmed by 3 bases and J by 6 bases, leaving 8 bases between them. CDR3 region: CASSMWGDEKLFF. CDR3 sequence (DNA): TGTGCCAGTAGTATGTGGGGGGATGAAAAACTGTTTTTT.

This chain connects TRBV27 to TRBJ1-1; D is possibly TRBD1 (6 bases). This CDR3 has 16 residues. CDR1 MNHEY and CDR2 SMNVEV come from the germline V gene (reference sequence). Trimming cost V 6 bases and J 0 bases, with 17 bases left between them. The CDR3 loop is CASSRGGDRLNTEAFF. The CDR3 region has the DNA TGTGCCAGCAGCCGTGGCGGCGACAGGCTGAACACTGAAGCTTTCTTT.

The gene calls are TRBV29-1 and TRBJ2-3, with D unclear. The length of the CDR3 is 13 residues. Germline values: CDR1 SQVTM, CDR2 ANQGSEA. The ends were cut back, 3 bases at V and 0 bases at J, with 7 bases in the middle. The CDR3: CSVEARSTDTQYF. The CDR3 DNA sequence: TGCAGCGTTGAGGCCAGGAGCACAGATACGCAGTATTTT.

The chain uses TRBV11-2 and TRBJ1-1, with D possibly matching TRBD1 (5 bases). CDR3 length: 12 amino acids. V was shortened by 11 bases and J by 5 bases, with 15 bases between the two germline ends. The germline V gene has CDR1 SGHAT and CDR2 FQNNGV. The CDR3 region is CAGGHTRTEAFF. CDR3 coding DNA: TGTGCCGGCGGACACACGAGGACTGAAGCTTTCTTT. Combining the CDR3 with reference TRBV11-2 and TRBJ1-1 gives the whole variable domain EAGVAQSPRYKIIEKRQSVAFWCNPISGHATLYWYQQILGQGPKLLIQFQNNGVVDDSQLPKDRFSAERLKGVDSTLKIQPAKLEDSAVYLCAGGHTRTEAFFGQGTRLTVV.

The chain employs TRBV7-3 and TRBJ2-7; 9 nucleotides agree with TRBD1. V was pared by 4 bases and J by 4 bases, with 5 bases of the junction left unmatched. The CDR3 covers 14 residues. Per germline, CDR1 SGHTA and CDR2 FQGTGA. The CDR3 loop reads CASSSGQGMYEQYF. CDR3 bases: TGTGCCAGCAGCTCGGGACAGGGAATGTACGAGCAGTACTTC. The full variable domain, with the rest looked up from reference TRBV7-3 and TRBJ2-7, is GAGVSQTPSNKVTEKGKYVELRCDPISGHTALYWYRQSLGQGPEFLIYFQGTGAADDSGLPNDRFFAVRPEGSVSTLKIQRTERGDSAVYLCASSSGQGMYEQYFGPGTRLTVT.

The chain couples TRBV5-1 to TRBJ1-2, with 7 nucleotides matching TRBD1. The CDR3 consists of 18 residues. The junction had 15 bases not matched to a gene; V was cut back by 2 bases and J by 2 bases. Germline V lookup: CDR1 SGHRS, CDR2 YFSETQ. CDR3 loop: CASSFFVQGESPNYGYTF. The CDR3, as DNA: TGCGCCAGCAGCTTCTTCGTCCAGGGGGAGAGCCCCAACTATGGCTACACCTTC.